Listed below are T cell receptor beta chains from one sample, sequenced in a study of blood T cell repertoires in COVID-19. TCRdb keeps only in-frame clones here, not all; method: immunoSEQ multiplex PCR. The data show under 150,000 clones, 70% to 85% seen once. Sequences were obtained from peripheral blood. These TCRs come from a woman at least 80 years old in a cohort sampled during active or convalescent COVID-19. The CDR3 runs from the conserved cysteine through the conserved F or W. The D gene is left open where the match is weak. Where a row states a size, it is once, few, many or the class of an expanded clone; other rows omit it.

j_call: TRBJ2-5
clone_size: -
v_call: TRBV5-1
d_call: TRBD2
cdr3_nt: TGCGCCAGCAGCTTAGTAGCGGGGGCCCCAGAGACCCAGTACTTC
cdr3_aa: CASSLVAGAPETQYF

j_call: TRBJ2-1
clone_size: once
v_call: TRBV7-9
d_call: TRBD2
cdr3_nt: TGTGCCAGCAGCTTAGTAGCGGGGGACAATGAGCAGTTCTTC
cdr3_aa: CASSLVAGDNEQFF

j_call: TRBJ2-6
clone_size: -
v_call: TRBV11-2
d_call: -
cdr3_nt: TGTGCCACCTGGACAGCCCTCTCTGGGGCCAACGTCCTGACTTTC
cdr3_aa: CATWTALSGANVLTF

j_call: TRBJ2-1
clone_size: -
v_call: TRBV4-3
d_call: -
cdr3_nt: TGCGCCAGCAGCCAAGTCCAGGGTTTTGAGCAGTTCTTC
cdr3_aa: CASSQVQGFEQFF

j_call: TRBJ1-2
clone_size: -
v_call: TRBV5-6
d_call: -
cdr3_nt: TGTGCCAGCAGCCCATGGAATGCAGGGTTCTCATATGGCTACACCTTC
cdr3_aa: CASSPWNAGFSYGYTF

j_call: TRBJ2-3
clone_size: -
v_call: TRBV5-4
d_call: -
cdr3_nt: TGTGCCAGCAGCTCACCGGGGGGCGTTACTAGCACAGATACGCAGTATTTT
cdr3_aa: CASSSPGGVTSTDTQYF

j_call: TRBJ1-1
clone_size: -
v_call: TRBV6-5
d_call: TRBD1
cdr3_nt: TGTGCCAGCAGTACCCCAGGGGGAGAAGCTTTCTTT
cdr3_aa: CASSTPGGEAFF

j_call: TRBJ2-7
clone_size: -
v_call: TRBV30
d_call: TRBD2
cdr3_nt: TGTGCCTGGAGGGCGGGGGGGCCCTACGAGCAGTACTTC
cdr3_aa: CAWRAGGPYEQYF

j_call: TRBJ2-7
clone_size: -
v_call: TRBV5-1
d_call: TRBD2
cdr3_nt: TGCGCCAGCAGCTTGGCCGGGGGACTAGCGGGGGGGCTCGCCGAGCAGTACTTC
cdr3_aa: CASSLAGGLAGGLAEQYF

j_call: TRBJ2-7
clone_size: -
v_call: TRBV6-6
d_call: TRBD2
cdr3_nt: TGTGCCAGCAGCCCCGGGGGGGGGCAGGTTTACTTC
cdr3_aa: CASSPGGGQVYF

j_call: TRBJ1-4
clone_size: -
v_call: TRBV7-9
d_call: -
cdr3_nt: TGTGCCAGCAGCTTAGTGCAGGGCCCTGAAAAACTGTTTTTT
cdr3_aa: CASSLVQGPEKLFF

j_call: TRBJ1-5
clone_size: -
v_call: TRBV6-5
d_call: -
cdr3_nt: TGTGCCAGCAGTTTCCCGACAGTTAATCAGCCCCAGCATTTT
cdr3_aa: CASSFPTVNQPQHF

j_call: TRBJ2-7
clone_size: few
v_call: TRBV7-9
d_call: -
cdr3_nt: TGTGCCAGCAGCTCAGATGGCTACGAGCAGTACTTC
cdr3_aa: CASSSDGYEQYF

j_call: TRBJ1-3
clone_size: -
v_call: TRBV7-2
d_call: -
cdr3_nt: TGTGCCAGCAGCTTAGTTAAGGGGATCTCTGGAAACACCATATATTTT
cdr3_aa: CASSLVKGISGNTIYF

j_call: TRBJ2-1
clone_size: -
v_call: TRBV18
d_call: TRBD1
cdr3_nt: TGTGCCAGCTCACCACTTTGGACAGGGGATTCGGTCAATGAGCAGTTCTTC
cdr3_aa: CASSPLWTGDSVNEQFF

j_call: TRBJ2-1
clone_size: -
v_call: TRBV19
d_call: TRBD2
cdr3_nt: TGTGCCAGTAGCGGGGGGGTCTACAATGAGCAGTTCTTC
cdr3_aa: CASSGGVYNEQFF

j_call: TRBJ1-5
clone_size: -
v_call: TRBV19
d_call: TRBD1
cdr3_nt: TGTGCCAGTAAGACAGGGGGCCACAATCAGCCCCAGCATTTT
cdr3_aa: CASKTGGHNQPQHF

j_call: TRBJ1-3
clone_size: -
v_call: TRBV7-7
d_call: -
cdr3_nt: TGTGCTAGCAGCTTAGTAGCTAAAGGCGACAGCTCTGGAAACACCATATATTTT
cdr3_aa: CASSLVAKGDSSGNTIYF

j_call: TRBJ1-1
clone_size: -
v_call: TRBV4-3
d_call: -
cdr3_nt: TGCGCCAGCAGCCGAAGACAGCAGAACACTGAAGCTTTCTTT
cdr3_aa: CASSRRQQNTEAFF

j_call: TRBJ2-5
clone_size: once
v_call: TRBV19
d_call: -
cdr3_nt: TGTGCCAGTAGTTCCAACAGGTACGAAGAGACCCAGTACTTC
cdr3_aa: CASSSNRYEETQYF

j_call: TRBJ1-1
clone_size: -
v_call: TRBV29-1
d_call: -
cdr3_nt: TGCAGCGTTGTTCGACAGTCCACTGAAGCTTTCTTT
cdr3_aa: CSVVRQSTEAFF

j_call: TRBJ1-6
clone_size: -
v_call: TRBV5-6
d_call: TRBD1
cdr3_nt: TGTGCCAGCAGCGCGACAGGGGGTTCACCCCTCCACTTT
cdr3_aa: CASSATGGSPLHF

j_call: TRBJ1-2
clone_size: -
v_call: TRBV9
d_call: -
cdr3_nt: TGTGCCAGCAGCTTTAGGGGTGGCTACACCTTC
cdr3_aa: CASSFRGGYTF

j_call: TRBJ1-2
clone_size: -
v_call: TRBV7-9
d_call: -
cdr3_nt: TGTGCCAGCAGCTTAGGGACAGCCACAGACTATGGCTACACCTTC
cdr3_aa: CASSLGTATDYGYTF

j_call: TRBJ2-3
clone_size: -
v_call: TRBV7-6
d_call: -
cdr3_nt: TGTGCCAGCAGCTTAGGCCGCGGGGGCCCTTTGTCTACGCAGTATTTT
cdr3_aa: CASSLGRGGPLSTQYF

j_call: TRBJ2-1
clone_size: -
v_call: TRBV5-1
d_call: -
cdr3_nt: TGCGCCAGCAGCCCGGGGTCGTACAATGAGCAGTTCTTC
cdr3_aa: CASSPGSYNEQFF

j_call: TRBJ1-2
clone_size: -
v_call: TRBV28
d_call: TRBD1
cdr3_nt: TGTGCCAGCAGTCGGACAGGGTCAAATGGCTACACCTTC
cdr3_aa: CASSRTGSNGYTF

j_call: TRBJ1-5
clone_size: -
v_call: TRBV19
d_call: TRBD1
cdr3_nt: TGTGCCAGTAGTGGAGGGACAGTGGGAAATCAGCCCCAGCATTTT
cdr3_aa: CASSGGTVGNQPQHF

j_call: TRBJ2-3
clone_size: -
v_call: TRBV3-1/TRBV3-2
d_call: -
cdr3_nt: TGTGCCAGCAGTGTAACAGATACGCAGTATTTT
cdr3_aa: CASSVTDTQYF

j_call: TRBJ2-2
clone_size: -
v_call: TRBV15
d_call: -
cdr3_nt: TGTGCCACCAGCAGACCAGGATCCACCGGGGAGCTGTTTTTT
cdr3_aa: CATSRPGSTGELFF